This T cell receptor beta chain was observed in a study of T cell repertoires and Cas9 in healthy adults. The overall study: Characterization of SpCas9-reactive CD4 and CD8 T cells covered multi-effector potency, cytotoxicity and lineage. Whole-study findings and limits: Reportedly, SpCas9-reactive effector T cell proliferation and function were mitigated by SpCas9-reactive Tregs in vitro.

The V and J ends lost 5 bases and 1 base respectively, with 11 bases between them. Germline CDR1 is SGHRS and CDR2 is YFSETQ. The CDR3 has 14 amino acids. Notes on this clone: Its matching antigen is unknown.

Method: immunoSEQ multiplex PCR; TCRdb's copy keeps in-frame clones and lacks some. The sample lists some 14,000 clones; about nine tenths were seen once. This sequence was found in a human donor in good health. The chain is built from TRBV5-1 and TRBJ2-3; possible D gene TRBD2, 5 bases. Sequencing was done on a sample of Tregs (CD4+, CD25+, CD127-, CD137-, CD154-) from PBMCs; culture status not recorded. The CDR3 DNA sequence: TGCGCCAGCAGTGCGGGCTGGGGCACAGATACGCAGTATTTT. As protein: CASSAGWGTDTQYF.